These 14 T cell receptor beta chains came from one sample sequenced in a study of shared clonotypes between healthy human individuals (dated by TCRdb to between 2020 and 2021). The library was obtained by the immunoSEQ multiplex PCR assay. TCRdb holds this immuneACCESS table with in-frame rearrangements only. Some clones are missing; in checked studies, unresolved V genes explain under half, and the rest has no known cause. The sample includes millions of clones, with 95% observed a single time. Clones ranked in the top ten supply 0.1% to 0.15% of the sample. The sample comprised naive CD4+ T cells sorted from blood. This specimen's cell subset or site label, per the study, means: CD45RA+ positively selected. These receptors all come from a man in his late teens or twenties in good health.

The count of this clone is one. V usage is TRBV5-1 and J usage is TRBJ2-2; 7 positions agree with TRBD1. Germline V gives CDR1 SGHRS, CDR2 YFSETQ. Trimming cost V 6 bases and J 5 bases; bases outside gene matches: 7. The CDR3 runs to 14 residues. The CDR3 loop reads CASNRGAGTGELFF. DNA for the CDR3: TGCGCCAGCAACAGGGGCGCCGGGACCGGGGAGCTGTTTTTT.

The chain has TRBV7-2 and TRBJ2-7, with D possibly matching TRBD2 (6 bases). The germline V gene encodes CDR1 SGHTA and CDR2 FQGNSA. The CDR3 contains 15 residues. Trimming shortened V by 5 bases and J by 7 bases, and 21 bases separated the two germline ends. Written as DNA, the CDR3 is TGTGCCAGCAGCCCGGACTCGGAGCGGGTCCGGGAGCAGTACTTC. Its protein is CASSPDSERVREQYF.

This chain joins TRBV7-2 and TRBJ2-5; TRBD2 aligns across 7 bases. The CDR3 runs 15 residues. Looked up from germline, CDR1 is SGHTA and CDR2 is FQGNSA. V lost 5 bases and J lost 5; bases outside the gene matches: 11. CDR3 loop: CASSPGTKETETQYF. Here the CDR3 DNA reads TGTGCCAGCAGCCCCGGGACTAAGGAGACGGAGACCCAGTACTTC.

The chain employs TRBV10-3 and TRBJ2-1; tentative D call: TRBD2 (6 bases). CDR3 size: 14 residues. Trimming shortened V by 4 bases and J by 2 bases, and 9 bases separated the two germline ends. Germline CDR1 ENHRY, CDR2 SYGVKD. CDR3 nucleotides: TGTGCCATCAGTGGACGGGAGCCCTACAATGAGCAGTTCTTC. Its protein is CAISGREPYNEQFF.

The chain links TRBV6-6 to TRBJ2-1, with 7 bases that match TRBD2. V shed 2 bases, J shed 15 bases, and the junction held 4 bases outside the gene matches. Per germline, CDR1 MNHNY and CDR2 SVGAGI (reference sequence). This CDR3 comprises 11 residues. The CDR3 sequence is CASSYREGGFF. The DNA of the CDR3 is TGTGCCAGCAGTTACAGGGAGGGAGGGTTCTTC.

The chain couples TRBV6-5 to TRBJ1-6; TRBD1 aligns across 7 bases. The CDR3 consists of 15 residues. The J segment lost 6 bases and the V segment lost 2 bases, leaving 4 bases of the junction unmatched. The germline gives CDR1 MNHEY, CDR2 SVGAGI. CDR3 bases: TGTGCCAGCAGTTACGGGACAGCCCTTAATTCACCCCTCCACTTT. Amino acid sequence: CASSYGTALNSPLHF.

The chain recombines TRBV18 with TRBJ2-2; D perhaps matches TRBD2 (6 bases). The CDR3 loop spans 15 amino acids. The germline V gene has CDR1 KGHSH and CDR2 LQKENI. V lost 3 bases and J 8 bases, leaving 16 bases between the germline ends. The CDR3 DNA is TGTGCCAGCTCACCCGACGGAGGGTTCTATGGGGAGCTGTTTTTT. It codes for CASSPDGGFYGELFF.

The chain uses TRBV7-2 and TRBJ2-2; D gene unclear. The CDR3 has 13 amino acids. The germline gives CDR1 SGHTA, CDR2 FQGNSA. V shed 4 bases and J shed 2 bases, with 5 bases lying between them. The CDR3 sequence: CASSSYNTGELFF. The CDR3 DNA sequence: TGTGCCAGCAGCTCCTATAACACCGGGGAGCTGTTTTTT.

V is TRBV30 and J is TRBJ2-3; a possible D gene is TRBD2 (7 bases). V dropped 5 bases and J dropped 5 bases, with 17 bases sitting between them. The V gene's germline CDR1 is GTSNPN and CDR2 SVGIG (reference sequence). The CDR3 covers 14 residues. In DNA, the CDR3 is TGTGCCTGGCAAGCCGGGGGGCCGATAGATACGCAGTATTTT. This translates into CAWQAGGPIDTQYF.

The V gene is TRBV29-1, the J gene TRBJ2-1; 12 bases are shared with TRBD2. Germline assignment: CDR1 SQVTM and CDR2 ANQGSEA. Losses at the gene ends were 4 bases for V and 10 bases for J; bases not matched to a gene: 11. The CDR3 has 15 residues. CDR3 residues: CSVVWASGGAWEQFF. The CDR3 nucleotides are TGCAGCGTTGTATGGGCTAGCGGGGGGGCATGGGAGCAGTTCTTC.

This clone was observed a handful of times. The V and J genes are TRBV4-1 and TRBJ1-1; no firm D call. The CDR3 extends over 12 amino acids. Germline assignment: CDR1 MGHRA and CDR2 YSYEKL. The V end lost 1 base, the J end lost 5 bases, and 5 bases lay between the germline ends. CDR3 loop: CASSQGVTEAFF. CDR3 nucleotides: TGCGCCAGCAGCCAAGGGGTGACTGAAGCTTTCTTT.

CDR3 sequence reads: CAISRTSGSGGELFF. CDR3 bases: TGTGCCATCAGCCGGACTAGCGGGAGTGGCGGGGAGCTGTTTTTT. The V and J genes are TRBV10-3 and TRBJ2-2, with 13 bases matching TRBD2. This CDR3 has 15 amino acids. Per germline, CDR1 ENHRY and CDR2 SYGVKD. V dropped 6 bases and J dropped 7; count of bases not matched to a gene: 5.

This clone was counted once. The chain links TRBV30 to TRBJ2-3; D is perhaps TRBD2 (5 bases). Trimming removed 2 bases from V and 6 bases from J, with 18 bases in between. The germline V gene has CDR1 GTSNPN and CDR2 SVGIG (reference sequence). This CDR3 contains 15 residues. As DNA, the CDR3 is TGTGCCTGGAGTCCGCCTAGCCCCCTATCGGATACGCAGTATTTT. Translated, it gives CAWSPPSPLSDTQYF.

The rearrangement joins TRBV2 to TRBJ2-2; D unclear. V was cut by 8 bases and J by 6 bases, with 7 bases left in between. The CDR3 is made up of 11 amino acids. Looked up from germline, CDR1 is SNHLY and CDR2 is FYNNEI. The CDR3 DNA follows: TGTGCCAGCGGTTTTCCCGGGGAGCTGTTTTTT. This gives the protein CASGFPGELFF.